These T cell receptor beta chains were read from a single sample in a study of CD8+CD57+ T cells in acquired aplastic anemia. TCRdb reprocessed the reads via MiXCR and lists one record per CDR3 protein. The sample contains around 200,000 distinct CDR3 sequences, roughly 60% of which appear only once. The sample comprised sorted CD4+, CD8+, or CD8+CD57+ T cells (not recorded which) from PBMCs. These receptors came from a human donor with aplastic anemia. The conserved cysteine and the conserved F or W are not part of the CDR3 here. Fields, in order: D gene, CDR3 length, J gene, V gene, CDR3 protein. A D gene is named only where the DNA matches it firmly.

>NA|13|TRBJ2-7|TRBV20-1
SARNPRGANYEQY
>NA|12|TRBJ2-7|TRBV12-3/TRBV12-4
ASSTGTFTYEQY
>TRBD2|11|TRBJ2-1|TRBV15
ATSTRTSDEQF
>NA|11|TRBJ1-4|TRBV9
ASSLSRNEKLF
>NA|14|TRBJ1-2|TRBV7-3
ASSLNAWGSLYGYT
>TRBD1|14|TRBJ2-5|TRBV10-3
AISGTGAVGEETQY
>TRBD1|15|TRBJ2-5|TRBV10-3
AISEWDRGRSSKTQY
>NA|13|TRBJ2-5|TRBV15
ATSRDRASWETQY
>TRBD1|11|TRBJ2-5|TRBV20-1
SARGQGQETQY
>NA|13|TRBJ2-5|TRBV18
ASSLLPGYGETQY
>NA|10|TRBJ2-2|TRBV12-3/TRBV12-4
ASSPAAGELF
>NA|12|TRBJ2-7|TRBV5-6
ASSQWGAAYEQY
>TRBD1|11|TRBJ2-7|TRBV25-1
ASSWDRAWEQY
>TRBD1|11|TRBJ1-6|TRBV6-1
ASEGTGNSPLH
>NA|12|TRBJ1-5|TRBV19
ASTWGQVNQPQH
>NA|12|TRBJ2-1|TRBV19
ASSPKARTNEQF
>NA|12|TRBJ1-1|TRBV5-1
ASSSGGTMTEAF